The sequence of this TCR beta chain was determined in a study of shared clonotypes between healthy human individuals. Overall study findings and caveats: Few donors restricted represented genetic and exposure-history diversity.

The length of the CDR3 is 10 residues. Germline-derived CDR1 and CDR2 are DFQATT and SNEGSKA (reference sequence). Deep-level running was used for the assay. Each subset's genomic DNA was split evenly across several immunoSEQ plates. Produced via immunoSEQ multiplex PCR; TCRdb's table is partial and in-frame only. The table has approximately 440,000 clones, roughly three quarters seen once. Genomic DNA, for the unsorted samples, came from about 90 million PBMCs. About this clone itself: Its antigen is not identified. This sequence is one base from a far larger clone and is likely a read error.

The specimen sequenced was PBMCs. The chain carries TRBV20-1 and TRBJ2-7; no reliable D call. The clonotype comes from a middle-aged woman in good health. Some clones in this sample may be carry-over from other donors' samples. DNA of the CDR3: TGCAGTGCTGGCTACTACGGGCAGTACTTC. The encoded protein is CSAGYYGQYF.